This TCR beta chain is drawn from a study of tumor and adjacent non-tumor tissue in lung cancer. TCRbeta libraries were built with three rounds of nested PCR, modified from ARM-PCR. MiXCR was run by TCRdb on the multiplex PCR reads, yielding one entry per CDR3 protein. The top ten hold around a fifth of the sample, which has some 80,000 distinct CDR3 sequences, around 76% seen once. RNA was extracted from bulk tissue without any cell sorting. Distant lung tissue was collected more than 3 cm away from the tumor edge. This clonotype was detected once. Antigen: not known. Relative to the germline gene, one junction end is altered; a read error may explain this. Points from the study as a whole: Top 100 clones took a larger repertoire share in normal lung.

The CDR3 spans 16 residues. CDR1 and CDR2 from the germline V gene are ENHRY and SYGVKD. The chain uses TRBV10-3 and TRBJ2-3, with D possibly matching TRBD1 (7 bases). The sequenced sample was distant non-tumor lung tissue. This clonotype was sampled from a woman aged 45-65 years with non-small cell lung cancer. The DNA of the CDR3 is TGTACCATCAGTGAGGGGGGACAGCCGGTCGCAAATACGCAGTATTTT. Its translation is CTISEGGQPVANTQYF.